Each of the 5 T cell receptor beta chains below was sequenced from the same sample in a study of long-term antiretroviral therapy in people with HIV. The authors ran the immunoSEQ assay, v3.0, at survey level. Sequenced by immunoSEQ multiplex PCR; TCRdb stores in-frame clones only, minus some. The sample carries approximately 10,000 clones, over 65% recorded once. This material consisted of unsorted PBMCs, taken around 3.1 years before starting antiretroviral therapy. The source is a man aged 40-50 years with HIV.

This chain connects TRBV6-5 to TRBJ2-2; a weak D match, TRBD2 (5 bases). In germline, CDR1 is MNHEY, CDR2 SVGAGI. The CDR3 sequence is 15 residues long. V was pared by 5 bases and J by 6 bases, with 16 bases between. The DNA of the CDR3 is TGTGCCAGCAGTATCTCGCGGACTGTACCCGGGGAGCTGTTTTTT. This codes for CASSISRTVPGELFF.

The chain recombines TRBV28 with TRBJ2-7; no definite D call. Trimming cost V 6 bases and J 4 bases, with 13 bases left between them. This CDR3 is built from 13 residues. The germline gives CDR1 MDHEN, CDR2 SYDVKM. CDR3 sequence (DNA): TGTGCCAGCAGCCCCCTATCGCCATACGAGCAGTACTTC. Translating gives CASSPLSPYEQYF.

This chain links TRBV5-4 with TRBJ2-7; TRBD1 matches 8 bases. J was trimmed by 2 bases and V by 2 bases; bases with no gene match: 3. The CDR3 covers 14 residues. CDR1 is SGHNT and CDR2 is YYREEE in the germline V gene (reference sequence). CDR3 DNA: TGTGCCAGCAGCTTAGCAGGGGGCCCCTACGAGCAGTACTTC. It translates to CASSLAGGPYEQYF.

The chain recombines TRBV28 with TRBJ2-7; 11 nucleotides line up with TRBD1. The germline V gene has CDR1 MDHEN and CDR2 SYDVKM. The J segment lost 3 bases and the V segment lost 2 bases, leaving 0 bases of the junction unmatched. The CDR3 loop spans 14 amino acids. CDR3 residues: CASSLGTGGYEQYF. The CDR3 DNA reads TGTGCCAGCAGTTTAGGGACAGGGGGCTACGAGCAGTACTTC.

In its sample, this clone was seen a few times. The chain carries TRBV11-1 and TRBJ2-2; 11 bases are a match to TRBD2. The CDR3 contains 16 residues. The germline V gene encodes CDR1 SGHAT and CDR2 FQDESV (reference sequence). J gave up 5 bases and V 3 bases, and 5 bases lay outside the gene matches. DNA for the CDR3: TGTGCCAGCAGCTTGGTAGCGGGAGGGAAGACCGGGGAGCTGTTTTTT. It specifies CASSLVAGGKTGELFF.